This TCR beta chain was profiled in a study of blood T cell repertoires in COVID-19 (dated by TCRdb to the early 2020s). For the study in its entirety: Samples covering the acute and convalescent phases of COVID-19 were provided by collaborators in the United States, Italy and Spain. Where HLA class I and class II types were available, the types were taken from metadata supplied by the sample provider, not from assay-based typing. Nearly every sample came with metadata listing a de-identified subject ID, COVID-19 status, age in years and sex. The samples were drawn from two sources: the first 160 participants of the ongoing ImmuneRACE study, and 1,000 to 1,500 subjects contributed by 6 global collaborators. The repertoires were released in a freely available public database meant as a resource for research on the immune response to SARS-CoV-2. The dataset comprised deeply sampled blood TCRbeta repertoires from subjects exposed to, actively infected with, or recovered from COVID-19. The material from the prospective study consisted of cDNA or gDNA derived from T cells, B-cell-depleted T cells, or PBMCs. Beyond this particular receptor, the publication reports: How much clinical and demographic metadata was included differed by source and by participant, and the metadata was provided uncurated.

Whole blood was collected in K2EDTA tubes by collaborating institutions according to the institutions' own protocols. Collaborator samples were shipped for TCRbeta analysis as frozen whole blood, isolated PBMCs, or DNA extracted from either sample type. As to this clone: The antigen it recognizes is unknown. Base-call qualities are not available, and no considerably larger clone is one nucleotide away.

TCRbeta CDR3 regions were amplified from genomic DNA using the immunoSEQ Assay, a bias-controlled multiplex PCR. The source study handled its data this way. Nucleated cell counts per sample were estimated from amplification of reference gene primers within the assay. Sequence reads were collapsed and filtered to measure the absolute abundance of every unique TCRbeta CDR3 rearrangement. For each sample, productive Simpson clonality was calculated as the square root of Simpson's diversity index over productive rearrangements. The table comes from immuneACCESS by way of TCRdb, which keeps in-frame sequences with V and J called. Part of the clones is missing from these tables; in studies checked, under half for an unresolved V gene and the rest for unknown reasons. V and J calls and clone size are given by that table; D and trimming were obtained from the DNA. The sample table lists over 250,000 clones, around nine tenths of them with a count of one. Under 2.5% of the sample belongs to the ten largest clones.

Source material: peripheral blood. The origin of this receptor is a man aged 45 to 65 with acute or convalescent COVID-19.

The CDR3 protein is CASTVESRQNSPLHF. The base sequence is TGTGCCAGCACTGTTGAGTCGAGACAGAATTCACCCCTCCACTTT. The sequence is built from TRBV28 and TRBJ1-6; TRBD1 is a possible D gene, resting on 5 matching bases. According to the germline V gene, CDR1 reads MDHEN and CDR2 reads SYDVKM. Counted from cysteine to phenylalanine, this CDR3 has 15 amino acids. Just the 45-base CDR3 DNA is kept, in frame starting at base 1. The germline ends are 17 bases apart after V is trimmed by 7 bases and J by 7 bases.